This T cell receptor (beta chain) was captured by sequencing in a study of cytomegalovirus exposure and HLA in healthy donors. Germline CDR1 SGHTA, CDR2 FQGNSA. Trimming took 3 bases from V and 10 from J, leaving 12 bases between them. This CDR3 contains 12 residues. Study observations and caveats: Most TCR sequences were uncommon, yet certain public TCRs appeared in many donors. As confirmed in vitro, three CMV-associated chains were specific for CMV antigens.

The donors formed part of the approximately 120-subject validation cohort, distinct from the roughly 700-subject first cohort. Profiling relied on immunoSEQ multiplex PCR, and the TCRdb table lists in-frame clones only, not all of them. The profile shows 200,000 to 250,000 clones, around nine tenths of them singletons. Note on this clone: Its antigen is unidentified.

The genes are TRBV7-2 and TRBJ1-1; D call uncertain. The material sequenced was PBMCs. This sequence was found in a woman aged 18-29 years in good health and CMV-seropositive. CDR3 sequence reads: CASSFYAGVAFF. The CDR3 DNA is TGTGCCAGCAGCTTCTACGCGGGTGTAGCTTTCTTT.